The clone carrying this T cell receptor (beta chain) was counted only a few times. Its antigen remains unidentified. Germline V gene data show CDR1 as SGDLS and CDR2 as YYNGEE. This CDR3 is built from 15 residues. V trimming: 3 bases; J trimming: 2 bases; junction bases outside the gene matches: 7. This sample was included in a study of cytomegalovirus exposure and HLA in healthy donors. Study observations and caveats: The classifier reportedly diagnosed cytomegalovirus status with high specificity and sensitivity. The study put roughly 160 TCR beta chains on its list as cytomegalovirus-associated. The authors confirmed in vitro that a few CMV-associated chains were specific for CMV antigens.

The primer mix had 60 Vbeta and 13 Jbeta primers. Here immunoSEQ multiplex PCR was the method, and the copy in TCRdb shows in-frame clones only, minus some. In the table there are some 150,000 clones, approximately 87% of which are singletons. The specimen was PBMCs. The gene calls are TRBV9 and TRBJ1-2; 7 nucleotides agree with TRBD1. The receptor was derived from a man aged 35 to 55 in good health and CMV-seronegative. CDR3 residues: CASSARTGANYGYTF. The DNA for the CDR3 is TGTGCCAGCAGCGCGAGGACAGGAGCCAACTATGGCTACACCTTC.